A single sample gave rise to the 27 T cell receptor beta chains below, sequenced in a study of blood T cell repertoires in COVID-19. Using immunoSEQ multiplex PCR, the repertoire was profiled, and TCRdb retains in-frame clones only, with some absent. Of around 140,000 clones detected, 87% appear once; the ten largest clones hold about 11%. Sequenced sample: PBMCs or T cells enriched from blood (not recorded which). Receptor source: a man in his sixties who had recovered from COVID-19.

This clone was observed once. This chain joins TRBV5-4 and TRBJ2-5; tentative D call: TRBD1 (5 bases). This CDR3 has 14 residues. The germline CDR1 and CDR2 sequences are SGHNT and YYREEE (reference sequence). V was trimmed by 2 bases and J by 3 bases, leaving 11 bases between them. In DNA form, the CDR3 reads TGTGCCAGCAGCTTCAGGGCGGAAAAAGAGACCCAGTACTTC. Translation: CASSFRAEKETQYF. The whole variable domain, filled in from reference TRBV5-4 and TRBJ2-5, reads ETGVTQSPTHLIKTRGQQVTLRCSSQSGHNTVSWYQQALGQGPQFIFQYYREEENGRGNFPPRFSGLQFPNYSSELNVNALELDDSALYLCASSFRAEKETQYFGPGTRLLVL.

The chain uses TRBV10-1 and TRBJ2-5, with D maybe TRBD2 (5 bases). The V end lost 2 bases, the J end lost 0 bases, and 10 bases lay between the germline ends. This CDR3 has 15 residues. Germline V gives CDR1 WNHNN, CDR2 SYGVQD (reference sequence). CDR3 protein: CASSEGGGYQETQYF. DNA for the CDR3: TGCGCCAGCAGTGAGGGAGGCGGGTACCAAGAGACCCAGTACTTC.

The rearrangement links TRBV7-3 to TRBJ2-3, with 8 positions matching TRBD1. The V gene end was trimmed by 7 bases and the J gene end by 8 bases; junction bases not matched to a gene: 11. This CDR3 is built from 14 residues. The germline V gene encodes CDR1 SGHTA and CDR2 FQGTGA. CDR3 loop: CASTQGAVGGTQYF. The CDR3 DNA reads TGTGCCAGCACCCAGGGGGCAGTTGGTGGTACGCAGTATTTT.

V usage is TRBV27 and J usage is TRBJ1-1; a weak D match, TRBD1 (6 bases). This CDR3 is 13 amino acids long. Germline V lookup: CDR1 MNHEY, CDR2 SMNVEV (reference sequence). V gave up 8 bases and J gave up 2 bases, with 12 bases separating them. This CDR3 reads CASFRTVNTEAFF. CDR3 nucleotide sequence: TGTGCCAGCTTTAGGACAGTTAACACTGAAGCTTTCTTT.

This chain uses TRBV7-3 with TRBJ1-4, with D possibly being TRBD1 (5 bases). The V and J ends lost 1 base and 5 bases respectively, with 11 bases between them. Per the germline V gene, CDR1 is SGHTA and CDR2 is FQGTGA. This CDR3 region has 15 residues. CDR3 sequence: CASSLSGQGNEKLFF. For the CDR3, the DNA is TGTGCCAGCAGCTTAAGCGGTCAGGGCAATGAAAAACTGTTTTTT.

J is TRBJ2-1 and V is TRBV5-1; TRBD1 aligns across 8 bases. J gave up 8 bases and V 3 bases, and 10 bases lay outside the gene matches. The CDR3 contains 15 residues. Germline CDR1 SGHRS, CDR2 YFSETQ. CDR3 loop: CASSYTAGGGDEQFF. Written as DNA, the CDR3 is TGCGCCAGCAGCTATACGGCAGGGGGCGGCGATGAGCAGTTCTTC. The entire variable domain, with the rest obtained from reference TRBV5-1 and TRBJ2-1, is as follows: KAGVTQTPRYLIKTRGQQVTLSCSPISGHRSVSWYQQTPGQGLQFLFEYFSETQRNKGNFPGRFSGRQFSNSRSEMNVSTLELGDSALYLCASSYTAGGGDEQFFGPGTRLTVL.

In this sample, this clone turned up a few times. CDR3: CATTSDRDGVEQYF. The CDR3 DNA reads TGTGCCACCACGAGCGACAGGGACGGCGTCGAGCAGTACTTC. This sequence joins TRBV2 and TRBJ2-7; 7 bases map to TRBD1. V gave up 10 bases and J gave up 6 bases; unmatched junction bases: 15. The germline CDR1 and CDR2 sequences are SNHLY and FYNNEI. The CDR3 sequence is 14 residues long.

The rearrangement uses TRBV2 and TRBJ1-5; D is possibly TRBD1 (6 bases). This CDR3 is built from 14 residues. V gave up 5 bases and J gave up 4 bases, with 12 bases separating them. CDR1 is SNHLY, CDR2 FYNNEI, per germline. The CDR3, as DNA: TGTGCCAGCAGTTCCGGGACACGGAATCAGCCCCAGCATTTT. It specifies CASSSGTRNQPQHF. Variable domain in full (rest from reference TRBV2 and TRBJ1-5): EPEVTQTPSHQVTQMGQEVILRCVPISNHLYFYWYRQILGQKVEFLVSFYNNEISEKSEIFDDQFSVERPDGSNFTLKIRSTKLEDSAMYFCASSSGTRNQPQHFGDGTRLSIL.

This clone has just one count. The rearrangement links TRBV11-3 to TRBJ2-2; 8 nucleotides agree with TRBD2. Trimming at V came to 5 bases and at J to 0 bases, leaving 8 bases not matched to a gene. The germline CDR1 and CDR2 sequences are SGHNT and YENEEA. The CDR3 length is 17 residues. The CDR3 sequence is CASSPRDSGANTGELFF. The CDR3 bases are TGTGCCAGCAGCCCCCGGGATAGCGGGGCGAACACCGGGGAGCTGTTTTTT.

V and J are TRBV5-1 and TRBJ1-2, with D uncertain. The germline V and J ends were trimmed by 4 bases and 8 bases, with 18 bases remaining between them. The CDR3 runs 14 residues. In germline, CDR1 is SGHRS, CDR2 YFSETQ. The DNA of the CDR3 is TGCGCCAGCAGCCTCGAGGGCCCTGCGGGGGGCTACACCTTC. As protein: CASSLEGPAGGYTF.

This chain links TRBV5-1 with TRBJ2-1, with TRBD2 matching over 11 bases. This CDR3 is built from 16 residues. V dropped 0 bases and J dropped 8; count of bases not matched to a gene: 7. Per the germline V gene, CDR1 is SGHRS and CDR2 is YFSETQ. Written as DNA, the CDR3 is TGCGCCAGCAGCTTGGCCGAGACTAGCGGGATCGATGAGCAGTTCTTC. Translation gives CASSLAETSGIDEQFF.

This clone was counted a single time. The CDR3, as DNA: TGTGCCAGCAGCCTCTCCAGGGGCTGGAGCGATGAAAAACTGTTTTTT. This translates into CASSLSRGWSDEKLFF. The chain joins TRBV11-2 to TRBJ1-4, with D perhaps TRBD1 (6 bases). V lost 5 bases, J lost 6 bases, and 19 bases lay in between. The CDR3 length is 16 residues. Germline V lookup: CDR1 SGHAT, CDR2 FQNNGV. The complete variable domain, with remaining parts taken from reference TRBV11-2 and TRBJ1-4, reads EAGVAQSPRYKIIEKRQSVAFWCNPISGHATLYWYQQILGQGPKLLIQFQNNGVVDDSQLPKDRFSAERLKGVDSTLKIQPAKLEDSAVYLCASSLSRGWSDEKLFFGSGTQLSVL.

Written as DNA, the CDR3 is TGTGCCAGCAGTACTGCTATCGCAGGGCATCAGCCCCAGCATTTT. As protein: CASSTAIAGHQPQHF. The chain links TRBV6-5 to TRBJ1-5; D may be TRBD1 (5 bases). The V gene lost 5 bases and the J gene lost 5 bases, with 16 bases spanning the gap. Germline CDR1 and CDR2: MNHEY and SVGAGI. The CDR3 covers 15 residues.

The rearrangement joins TRBV3-1 (or the pseudogene TRBV3-2) to TRBJ1-5, with no clear D. There are 15 residues in the CDR3. Germline CDR1 is LGHDT and CDR2 is YNNKEL (reference sequence). V lost 3 bases to trimming and J lost 6 bases, with 15 bases between them. The CDR3 sequence: CASSHTGEVGQPQHF. For the CDR3, the DNA is TGTGCCAGCAGCCATACCGGAGAAGTGGGTCAGCCCCAGCATTTT.

In this sample, this clone turned up a few times. This rearrangement joins TRBV18 to TRBJ1-5; possibly TRBD1 for D (6 bases). V was trimmed by 6 bases and J by 7 bases, leaving 16 bases between them. CDR3 length equals 14 residues. Germline lookup yields CDR1 KGHSH and CDR2 LQKENI. This chain's CDR3 is CASSHNRVQQPQHF. The CDR3 DNA reads TGTGCCAGCTCCCACAACAGGGTTCAGCAGCCCCAGCATTTT.

Only a few counts were recorded for this clone. The chain employs TRBV5-1 and TRBJ1-5; the D gene is possibly TRBD1 (5 bases). The CDR3 runs to 15 residues. Per germline, CDR1 SGHRS and CDR2 YFSETQ. V was pared by 4 bases and J by 11 bases, with 22 bases between. CDR3 protein: CASSRWDSMKGAQHF. CDR3 bases: TGCGCCAGCAGCCGCTGGGACTCGATGAAAGGGGCCCAGCATTTT.

The CDR3 spells CAISKRTGGEVLGYTF. The CDR3 bases are TGTGCCATCAGTAAGAGGACAGGGGGCGAAGTCCTTGGCTACACCTTC. V and J are TRBV10-3 and TRBJ1-2; 11 nucleotides align to TRBD1. The J segment lost 7 bases and the V segment lost 5 bases, leaving 12 bases of the junction unmatched. The V gene's germline CDR1 is ENHRY and CDR2 SYGVKD. The CDR3 covers 16 residues.

The gene calls are TRBV19 and TRBJ2-1; D gene uncertain. The germline V and J ends were trimmed by 3 bases and 7 bases, with 16 bases remaining between them. CDR1 and CDR2 from the germline V gene are LNHDA and SQIVND (reference sequence). This CDR3 is built from 15 residues. CDR3: CASSMRLVTENEQFF. CDR3 nucleotide sequence: TGTGCCAGTAGTATGAGACTGGTCACGGAGAATGAGCAGTTCTTC.

The V gene is TRBV6-4, the J gene TRBJ2-3; TRBD2 matches 10 bases. The trim removed 4 bases at V and 5 bases at J, leaving 3 bases unmatched. From germline, CDR1 is MRHNA and CDR2 SNTAGT. The CDR3 contains 14 residues. CDR3 in amino acids: CASSVTSGVDTQYF. DNA for the CDR3: TGTGCCAGCAGTGTTACTAGCGGGGTAGATACGCAGTATTTT.

V usage is TRBV12-3 or TRBV12-4 and J usage is TRBJ2-2, with a weak D call TRBD1 (6 bases). The length of the CDR3 is 13 residues. Between the trimmed V and J ends, which lost 6 bases and 7 bases, there was a span of 12 bases. CDR3 sequence reads: CASSRDIHGELFF. The CDR3 region has the DNA TGTGCCAGCAGCCGGGACATCCACGGGGAGCTGTTTTTT.

The chain employs TRBV5-1 and TRBJ1-1; the match to TRBD1 covers 7 bases. There are 14 residues in the CDR3. V gave up 3 bases and J gave up 0 bases; unmatched junction bases: 2. Germline lookup yields CDR1 SGHRS and CDR2 YFSETQ. The chain's CDR3 is CASSSGQMNTEAFF. CDR3 bases: TGCGCCAGCAGCTCGGGACAGATGAACACTGAAGCTTTCTTT.

This sequence joins TRBV30 and TRBJ1-2; tentatively, D is TRBD1 (6 bases). The CDR3 spans 12 residues. V lost 5 bases to trimming and J lost 4 bases, with 11 bases between them. Germline V gene lookup returns CDR1 GTSNPN and CDR2 SVGIG (reference sequence). CDR3 bases: TGTGCCTGGTCGCGACAGGTCTATGGCTACACCTTC. Residues: CAWSRQVYGYTF.

The rearrangement joins TRBV10-1 to TRBJ1-2; 7 positions match TRBD1. After removal of 3 bases from V and 7 bases from J, the junction contained 11 bases not matched to a gene. Germline V gene data show CDR1 as WNHNN and CDR2 as SYGVQD (reference sequence). CDR3 length equals 15 residues. This CDR3 is CASSDEQGQKSGYTF. CDR3 coding DNA: TGCGCCAGCAGTGACGAACAGGGGCAGAAGAGTGGCTACACCTTC.

The gene calls are TRBV30 and TRBJ1-2; unclear D gene. This CDR3 is built from 8 residues. The V and J ends lost 8 bases and 6 bases respectively, with 4 bases between them. Germline V gene sequence: CDR1 GTSNPN, CDR2 SVGIG (reference sequence). In nucleotides, the CDR3 is TGTGCCGGCCATGGCTACACCTTC. Its protein is CAGHGYTF.

The rearrangement joins TRBV27 to TRBJ2-3; 10 bases match TRBD2. The germline gives CDR1 MNHEY, CDR2 SMNVEV (reference sequence). There are 16 residues in the CDR3. J gave up 6 bases and V 4 bases, and 10 bases lay outside the gene matches. CDR3 bases: TGTGCCAGCAGTTCACCTGAGCGGGGGGGCGGGGATACGCAGTATTTT. This translates into CASSSPERGGGDTQYF.

V gene TRBV2 combines with J gene TRBJ2-7; D ambiguous. The germline CDR1 and CDR2 sequences are SNHLY and FYNNEI. Trimming took off 2 bases at V and 6 bases at J, with 8 bases between the two ends. The CDR3 totals 12 residues. The CDR3 DNA follows: TGTGCCAGCAGTGAATATGAGTGCGAGCAGTACTTC. As protein: CASSEYECEQYF.

The gene calls are TRBV12-3 or TRBV12-4 and TRBJ1-1; no definite D call. This CDR3 contains 12 residues. Trimming cost V 2 bases and J 3 bases, with 4 bases left between them. The CDR3 DNA sequence: TGTGCCAGCAGTTTAACGGACACTGAAGCTTTCTTT. This codes for CASSLTDTEAFF.